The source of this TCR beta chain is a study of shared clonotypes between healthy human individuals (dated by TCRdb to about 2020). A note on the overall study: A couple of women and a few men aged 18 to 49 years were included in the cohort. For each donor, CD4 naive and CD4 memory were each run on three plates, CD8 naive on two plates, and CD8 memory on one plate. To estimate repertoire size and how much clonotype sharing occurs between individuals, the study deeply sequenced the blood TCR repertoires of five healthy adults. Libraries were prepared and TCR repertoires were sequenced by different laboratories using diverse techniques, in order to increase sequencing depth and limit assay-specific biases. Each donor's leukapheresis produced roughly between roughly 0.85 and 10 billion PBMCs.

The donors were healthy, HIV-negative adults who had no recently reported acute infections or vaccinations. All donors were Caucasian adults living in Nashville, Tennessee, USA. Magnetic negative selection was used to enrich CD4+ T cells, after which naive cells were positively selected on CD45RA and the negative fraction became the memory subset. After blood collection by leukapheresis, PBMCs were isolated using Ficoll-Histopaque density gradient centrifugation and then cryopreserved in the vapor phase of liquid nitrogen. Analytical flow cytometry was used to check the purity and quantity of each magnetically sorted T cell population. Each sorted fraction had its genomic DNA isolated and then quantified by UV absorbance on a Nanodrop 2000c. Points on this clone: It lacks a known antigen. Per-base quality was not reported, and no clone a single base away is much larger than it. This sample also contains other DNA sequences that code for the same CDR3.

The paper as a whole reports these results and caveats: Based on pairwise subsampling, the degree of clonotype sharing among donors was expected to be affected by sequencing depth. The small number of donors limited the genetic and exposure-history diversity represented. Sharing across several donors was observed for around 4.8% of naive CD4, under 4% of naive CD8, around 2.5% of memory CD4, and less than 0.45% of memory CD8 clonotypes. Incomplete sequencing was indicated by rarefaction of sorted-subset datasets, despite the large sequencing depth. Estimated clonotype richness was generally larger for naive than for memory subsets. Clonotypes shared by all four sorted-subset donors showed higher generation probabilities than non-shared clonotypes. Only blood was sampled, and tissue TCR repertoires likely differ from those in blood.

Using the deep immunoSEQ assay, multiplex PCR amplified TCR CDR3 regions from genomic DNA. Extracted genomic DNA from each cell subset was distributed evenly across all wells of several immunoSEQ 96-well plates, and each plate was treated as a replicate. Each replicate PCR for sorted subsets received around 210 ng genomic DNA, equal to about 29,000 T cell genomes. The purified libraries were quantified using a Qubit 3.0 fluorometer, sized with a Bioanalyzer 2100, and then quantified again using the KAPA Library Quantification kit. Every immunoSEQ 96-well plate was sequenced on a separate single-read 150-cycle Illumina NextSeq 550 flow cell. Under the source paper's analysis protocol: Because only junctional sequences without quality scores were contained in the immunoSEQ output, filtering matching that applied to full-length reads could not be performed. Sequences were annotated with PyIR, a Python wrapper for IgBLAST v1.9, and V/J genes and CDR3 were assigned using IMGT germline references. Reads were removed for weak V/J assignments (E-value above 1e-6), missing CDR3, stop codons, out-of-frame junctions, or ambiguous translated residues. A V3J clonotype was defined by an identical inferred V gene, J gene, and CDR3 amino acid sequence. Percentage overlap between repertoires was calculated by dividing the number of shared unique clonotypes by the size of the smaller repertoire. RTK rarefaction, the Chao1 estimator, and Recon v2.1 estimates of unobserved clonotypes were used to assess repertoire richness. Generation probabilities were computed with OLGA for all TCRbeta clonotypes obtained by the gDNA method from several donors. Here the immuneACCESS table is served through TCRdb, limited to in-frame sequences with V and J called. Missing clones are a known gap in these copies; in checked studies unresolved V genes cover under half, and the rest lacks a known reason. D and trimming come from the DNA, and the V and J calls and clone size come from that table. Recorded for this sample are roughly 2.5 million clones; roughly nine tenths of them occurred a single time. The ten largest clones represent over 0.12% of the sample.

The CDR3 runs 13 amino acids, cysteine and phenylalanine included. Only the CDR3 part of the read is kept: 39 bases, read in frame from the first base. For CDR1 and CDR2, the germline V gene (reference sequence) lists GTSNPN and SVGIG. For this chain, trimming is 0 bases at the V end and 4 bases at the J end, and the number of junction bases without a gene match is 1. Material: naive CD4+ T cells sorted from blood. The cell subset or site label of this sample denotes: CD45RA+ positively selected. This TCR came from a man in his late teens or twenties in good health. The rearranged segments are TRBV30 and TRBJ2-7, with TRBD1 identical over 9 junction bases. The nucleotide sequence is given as TGTGCCTGGAGTGTACAGGGGGCGTACGAGCAGTACTTC. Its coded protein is CAWSVQGAYEQYF.